The clone carrying this T cell receptor (beta chain) was seen ten or more times. Its cognate antigen is unknown. This specimen comes from a study of metastatic and nonmetastatic thyroid tumors. Study overall: Repertoire comparison spanned blood and tumor or nodule tissue of malignant and benign thyroid patients. General study results and limits: Reports indicated that malignant thyroid tumors showed significantly higher TCR beta diversity than benign nodules did, in blood and tumor.

Using MiXCR, TCRdb reanalyzed the PCR reads. The sample yields tens of thousands of clones, more than 9.5% seen once. Germline V gives CDR1 SNHLY, CDR2 FYNNEI. The CDR3 is 15 amino acids. J gave up 4 bases and V 7 bases, and 5 bases lay outside the gene matches. All patients were treatment-naive before thyroid surgery. Input material: blood. The J gene is TRBJ1-6, the V gene TRBV2; 9 bases agree with TRBD1. The sequence was obtained from a female donor with papillary thyroid cancer or a benign thyroid nodule (not recorded which). Some clones in this sample may be carry-over from other donors' samples. CDR3 amino acids: CASIGQGIYNSPLHF. CDR3 nucleotides: TGTGCCAGCATCGGACAGGGGATTTATAATTCACCCCTCCACTTT.